Each of the 3 T cell receptor beta chains below was sequenced from the same sample in a study of CD8 T cells in ankylosing spondylitis. Overall study results and limits: Several highly homologous variants formed a TCR beta motif that appeared characteristic of ankylosing spondylitis blood.

No antigen is known for these receptors. TCRdb passed the 5' RACE reads through MiXCR, listing each CDR3 protein once. The sample yields some 130,000 distinct CDR3 sequences, roughly 17% seen once. The sequenced sample consisted of blood, either unsorted or a sorted T cell fraction (not recorded which). These receptors came from a male donor with ankylosing spondylitis.

V usage is TRBV5-1 and J usage is TRBJ1-5, with 9 bases aligning to TRBD1. There are 15 residues in the CDR3. In germline, CDR1 is SGHRS, CDR2 YFSETQ. V lost 0 bases and J lost 2; bases outside the gene matches: 0. CDR3 nucleotide sequence: TGCGCCAGCAGCTTGGGGGACAGGGGCAATCAGCCCCAGCATTTT. This gives the protein CASSLGDRGNQPQHF.

This clonotype was found a few times. V gene TRBV2 combines with J gene TRBJ2-3; maybe TRBD2 (5 bases). The CDR3 covers 13 residues. Germline V gene data show CDR1 as SNHLY and CDR2 as FYNNEI. V shed 0 bases and J shed 8 bases, with 9 bases lying between them. The CDR3 protein is CASSEARSGTQYF. The CDR3 nucleotides are TGTGCCAGCAGTGAAGCCCGGAGCGGTACGCAGTATTTT.

The J gene is TRBJ1-2, the V gene TRBV7-8, with D unresolved. Trimming removed 5 bases at V and 9 bases at J, with 16 bases between. CDR3 length equals 13 residues. CDR1 and CDR2 (germline): SGHVS, FQNEAQ. CDR3: CASSRRYGESYTF. The CDR3 bases are TGTGCCAGCAGCCGACGGTACGGGGAGAGCTACACCTTC.